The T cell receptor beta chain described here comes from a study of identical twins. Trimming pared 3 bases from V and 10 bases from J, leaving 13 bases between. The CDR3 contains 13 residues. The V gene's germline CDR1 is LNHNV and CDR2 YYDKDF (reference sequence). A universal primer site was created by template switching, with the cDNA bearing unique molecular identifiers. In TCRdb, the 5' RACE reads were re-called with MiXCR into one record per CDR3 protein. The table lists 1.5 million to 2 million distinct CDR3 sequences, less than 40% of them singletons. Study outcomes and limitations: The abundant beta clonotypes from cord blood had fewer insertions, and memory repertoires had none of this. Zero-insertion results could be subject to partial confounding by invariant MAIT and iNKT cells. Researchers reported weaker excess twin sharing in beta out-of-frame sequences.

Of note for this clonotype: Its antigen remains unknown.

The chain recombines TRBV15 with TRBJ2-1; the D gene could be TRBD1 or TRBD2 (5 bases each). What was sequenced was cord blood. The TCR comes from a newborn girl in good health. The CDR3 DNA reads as TGTGCCACCAGCAGTTTGACCGGGACCGAGCAGTTCTTC. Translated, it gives CATSSLTGTEQFF.